The source of this T cell receptor (beta chain) is a study of OX40 agonist ivuxolimab in advanced cancers. Study-wide context: Earlier anti-PD-1, anti-PD-L1 or anti-CTLA-4 therapy was permitted; roughly 42% had received some. Findings of the study overall: Low levels of normalized T-cell clonal expansion also appeared in some nonresponders. Expanded clones tended on average to be more numerous among CD8+ T cells than CD4+.

About this clone itself: As yet, its antigen is unknown.

The table came from immunoSEQ multiplex PCR; TCRdb's copy has only in-frame clones and leaves some out. This table has some 80,000 clones, 84% appearing once. The V gene's germline CDR1 is LNHDA and CDR2 SQIVND (reference sequence). The CDR3 covers 16 residues. V was shortened by 7 bases and J by 7 bases, with 20 bases between the two germline ends. The specimen comprised CD4+ or CD8+ T cells sorted from blood, sampled in a trial of the OX40 agonist ivuxolimab. The chain carries TRBV19 and TRBJ1-6, with D maybe TRBD1 (6 bases). The receptor's source is an adult with an advanced solid tumor such as melanoma, head and neck, liver or kidney cancer. The CDR3 sequence is CASTPRGALGNSPLHF. CDR3 DNA: TGTGCCAGTACCCCCCGGGGGGCTTTAGGGAATTCACCCCTCCACTTT.